The 8 T cell receptor beta chains reported below all come from one sample, sequenced in a study of CD4 and CD8 cells across lung adenocarcinoma regions. One entry per CDR3 protein results from TCRdb running MiXCR on the PCR reads. The sample carries approximately 12,000 distinct CDR3 sequences, around three fifths recorded once. Material: CD8+ T cells from the margin of a lung tumor. These receptors came from a female donor with lung adenocarcinoma. The CD4 and CD8 labels of this study may be unreliable.

The CDR3 region has the DNA TGTGCCAGCAGCTTGGTAGGACTAGCGGGCGAGCAGTTCTTC. Translating it yields CASSLVGLAGEQFF. The chain uses TRBV7-2 and TRBJ2-1; 11 bases fit TRBD2. V gave up 3 bases and J gave up 10 bases; unmatched junction bases: 5. The CDR3 sequence is 14 residues long. CDR1 is SGHTA, CDR2 FQGNSA, per germline.

This clonotype appeared once. V is TRBV5-1 and J is TRBJ1-6, with D maybe TRBD1 (6 bases). Trimming took off 0 bases at V and 10 bases at J, with 11 bases between the two ends. Germline CDR1 reads SGHRS; CDR2 reads YFSETQ. There are 14 residues in the CDR3. CDR3 bases: TGCGCCAGCAGCTTGGGGGGGGGCCTATCACCCCTCCACTTT. Amino acids: CASSLGGGLSPLHF. The full variable domain, with the rest looked up from reference TRBV5-1 and TRBJ1-6, is KAGVTQTPRYLIKTRGQQVTLSCSPISGHRSVSWYQQTPGQGLQFLFEYFSETQRNKGNFPGRFSGRQFSNSRSEMNVSTLELGDSALYLCASSLGGGLSPLHFGNGTRLTVT.

The chain joins TRBV6-1 to TRBJ1-2, with D possibly matching TRBD1 (5 bases). V shed 6 bases and J shed 3 bases, with 11 bases lying between them. CDR1 is MNHNS, CDR2 SASEGT, per germline. The CDR3 sequence is 13 residues long. The CDR3 DNA is TGTGCCAGCAGGTCAGGGCTTGACTATGGCTACACCTTC. It yields the protein CASRSGLDYGYTF.

A word on this clonotype: Relative to the germline gene, one junction end is altered; a read error may explain this. J is TRBJ2-1 and V is TRBV6-4, with D tentatively TRBD1 (6 bases). CDR3 length: 10 amino acids. In germline, CDR1 is MRHNA, CDR2 SNTAGT. The CDR3 reads CASSGGEQFF. The CDR3 nucleotides read TGTGCCAGTAGTGGGGGCGAGCAGTTCTTC.

The V call is TRBV6-1, the J call TRBJ2-5, with a weak D call TRBD2 (6 bases). The DNA matches TRBJ2-1 better at its end, which makes the J call doubtful. Looked up from germline, CDR1 is MNHNS and CDR2 is SASEGT. CDR3 length equals 13 residues. CDR3 in DNA: TGTGCCAGCAGTGAACGGGAGCAAGAGACCCAGTTCTTC. The encoded protein is CASSEREQETQFF.

As concerns this clonotype: At one end, the junction sequence differs from germline, possibly due to a read error. The gene calls are TRBV6-2 or TRBV6-3 and TRBJ2-4; 9 nucleotides agree with TRBD2. The CDR3 runs 18 residues. CDR1 and CDR2 (germline): MNHEY, SVGEGT. As DNA, the CDR3 is TGTGCCAGCACCGACAGCGGACTGGGGCGGGGGGGCAAAGACATTCAGTACTTC. Residues: CASTDSGLGRGGKDIQYF.

This clonotype was seen only once. V and J are TRBV6-2 or TRBV6-3 and TRBJ2-3; no clear D. This CDR3 comprises 12 residues. V shed 10 bases and J shed 1 base, with 9 bases lying between them. In germline, CDR1 is MNHEY, CDR2 SVGEGT. CDR3: CATSPGTDTQYF. The CDR3 DNA reads as TGTGCCACCTCCCCTGGCACAGATACGCAGTATTTT.

The rearrangement joins TRBV20-1 to TRBJ2-1, with a weak D call TRBD2 (6 bases). The DNA end is a closer match to TRBJ2-7, so the J assignment may be wrong. In germline, CDR1 is DFQATT, CDR2 SNEGSKA (reference sequence). The CDR3 extends over 13 amino acids. The CDR3 region is CSARVGGYNEQYF. The CDR3 coding sequence is TGCAGTGCTAGAGTCGGAGGGTACAATGAGCAGTACTTC.